This T cell receptor (beta chain) is drawn from a study of T cells after yellow fever vaccination. The table lists this clonotype with a few counts. MiXCR, run by TCRdb on the 5' RACE reads, gives a single entry per CDR3 protein. The sample lists roughly 260,000 distinct CDR3 sequences, 13% seen once, with roughly 0.5% in the top ten. Germline CDR1 and CDR2: KGHSH and LQKENI. The CDR3 is made up of 15 amino acids. With 2 bases removed from V and 0 bases from J, the gap between germline ends came to 11 bases. The source material was CD4+ T cells sorted from PBMCs, sampled 45 days after the yellow fever booster vaccination. The TCR comes from a man aged 25-45 years who received the YFV17D yellow fever vaccine. V and J are TRBV18 and TRBJ2-7; no definite D call. CDR3 nucleotide sequence: TGTGCCAGCTCACCAGAGCCAGGCGGCTCCTACGAGCAGTACTTC. Residues: CASSPEPGGSYEQYF.